The 11 T cell receptor beta chains reported below all come from one sample, sequenced in a study of T cells in Graves' hyperthyroidism and ophthalmopathy. The source material, RNA transcripts, was used to amplify TCR beta CDR3 regions. Using the HTBI primer set, a first-round RT-PCR was run on the TCR CDR3. One entry per CDR3 protein, called by TCRdb with MiXCR from the multiplex PCR reads. Of approximately 630,000 distinct CDR3 sequences in the sample, around 16% were seen once. Specimen: blood. The receptors stem from a woman in her thirties with Graves' hyperthyroidism.

The sample holds many counts of this clonotype. The chain combines TRBV28 with TRBJ2-1, with 7 bases lining up with TRBD2. This CDR3 has 15 residues. Germline CDR1 reads MDHEN; CDR2 reads SYDVKM. Unmatched junction bases numbered 5, after V lost 6 bases and J lost 0 bases. CDR3 bases: TGTGCCAGCAGCTTAGGCGGGAGCTCCTACAATGAGCAGTTCTTC. Translation: CASSLGGSSYNEQFF.

This clonotype occurred many times. The V call is TRBV3-1, the J call TRBJ1-2, with D possibly being TRBD1 (6 bases). Germline assignment: CDR1 LGHDT and CDR2 YNNKEL (reference sequence). The length of the CDR3 is 12 residues. V was clipped by 2 bases and J by 8 bases, with 9 bases between them. CDR3 in DNA: TGTGCCAGCAGCCAATACAGGGTCGGCTACACCTTC. Translating gives CASSQYRVGYTF.

This clonotype was observed many times. The chain employs TRBV7-2 and TRBJ1-1, with TRBD1 as a possible D gene (5 bases). The CDR3 totals 16 residues. Trimming took off 1 base at V and 0 bases at J, with 12 bases between the two ends. Germline values: CDR1 SGHTA, CDR2 FQGNSA. CDR3 DNA: TGTGCCAGCAGCTTAGGTTCACAGGCTATGAACACTGAAGCTTTCTTT. It specifies CASSLGSQAMNTEAFF.

The chain uses TRBV7-9 and TRBJ2-3, with TRBD2 matching over 9 bases. Germline-derived CDR1 and CDR2 are SEHNR and FQNEAQ (reference sequence). The CDR3 has 15 amino acids. Germline trimming cut 5 bases from V and 2 bases from J; bases unmatched to any gene: 5. This CDR3 reads CASSPRLADTDTQYF. The CDR3 bases are TGTGCCAGCAGCCCTAGACTAGCGGACACAGATACGCAGTATTTT. Full variable domain (rest looked up from reference TRBV7-9 and TRBJ2-3): DTGVSQNPRHKITKRGQNVTFRCDPISEHNRLYWYRQTLGQGPEFLTYFQNEAQLEKSRLLSDRFSAERPKGSFSTLEIQRTEQGDSAMYLCASSPRLADTDTQYFGPGTRLTVL.

This clonotype appeared a few times. V usage is TRBV20-1 and J usage is TRBJ2-7; 10 nucleotides match TRBD2. The CDR3 consists of 13 residues. V gave up 5 bases and J gave up 5 bases; unmatched junction bases: 6. The germline V gene has CDR1 DFQATT and CDR2 SNEGSKA (reference sequence). The CDR3, as DNA: TGCAGTGCTGAAGCTAGCGGGGGCCACGAGCAGTACTTC. It encodes CSAEASGGHEQYF.

This clonotype was seen only a few times. A read error may be the cause here, since a much bigger clone is one base away. The chain links TRBV11-2 to TRBJ2-1; unclear D gene. The CDR3 spans 15 residues. CDR1 SGHAT and CDR2 FQNNGV come from the germline V gene. In DNA form, the CDR3 reads TGTGCCAGCAGCTTAACTGTATCGGGTTACAATGAGCGGTTCTTC. Translating it yields CASSLTVSGYNERFF. The full variable domain, rest sourced from reference TRBV11-2 and TRBJ2-1, is EAGVAQSPRYKIIEKRQSVAFWCNPISGHATLYWYQQILGQGPKLLIQFQNNGVVDDSQLPKDRFSAERLKGVDSTLKIQPAKLEDSAVYLCASSLTVSGYNERFFGPGTRLTVL.

Concerning this clonotype: A much larger clone differs by one base, so this may be a read error. The genes are TRBV7-2 and TRBJ2-7; D not resolved. Trimming took 4 bases from V and 3 from J, leaving 10 bases between them. CDR3 length: 13 amino acids. Germline V lookup: CDR1 SGHTA, CDR2 FQGNSA. CDR3 DNA sequence: TGTGCCAGCAGCTCCTCTTGGAACTACGAGCAGTACTTC. Residues: CASSSSWNYEQYF. The full variable domain, rest sourced from reference TRBV7-2 and TRBJ2-7, is GAGVSQSPSNKVTEKGKDVELRCDPISGHTALYWYRQSLGQGLEFLIYFQGNSAPDKSGLPSDRFSAERTGGSVSTLTIQRTQQEDSAVYLCASSSSWNYEQYFGPGTRLTVT.

The table lists this clonotype with many counts. The CDR3: CSARGYYEQYF. DNA of the CDR3: TGCAGTGCTAGGGGATACTACGAGCAGTACTTC. This rearrangement joins TRBV20-1 to TRBJ2-7, with unresolved D. The germline V gene has CDR1 DFQATT and CDR2 SNEGSKA (reference sequence). The CDR3 totals 11 residues. V lost 3 bases and J 3 bases, leaving 6 bases between the germline ends.

This clonotype has more than one count but fewer than ten. J is TRBJ2-1 and V is TRBV5-5; 7 bases are a match to TRBD2. Germline V CDR1 and CDR2: SGHKS, YYEKEE (reference sequence). J was trimmed by 12 bases and V by 2 bases; bases with no gene match: 14. The CDR3 is made up of 15 amino acids. The CDR3 nucleotides read TGTGCCAGCAGCTTCACGTGGCGAGCGGGGAGAGGGCAGTTCTTC. Translating gives CASSFTWRAGRGQFF.

As to this clonotype: At one end, the junction sequence differs from germline, possibly due to a read error. This rearrangement joins TRBV6-2 or TRBV6-3 to TRBJ2-7; D uncertain. The CDR3 runs 11 residues. Germline lookup yields CDR1 MNHEY and CDR2 SVGEGT. CDR3 sequence reads: CASSAPYEQCF. The CDR3 coding sequence is TGTGCCAGCAGCGCCCCATACGAGCAGTGCTTC.

This clonotype has ten or more counts. This chain links TRBV3-1 with TRBJ2-7; D may be TRBD2 (5 bases). The length of the CDR3 is 16 residues. Trimming removed 2 bases at V and 2 bases at J, with 16 bases between. CDR1 and CDR2 (germline): LGHDT, YNNKEL (reference sequence). CDR3: CASSQWGMGSPYEQYF. CDR3 sequence (DNA): TGTGCCAGCAGCCAATGGGGAATGGGGAGTCCCTACGAGCAGTACTTC.